This is a list of T cell receptor beta chains from one sample in a study of T-cell reconstitution after alpha-beta-depleted transplantation in children. TCRdb re-called the PCR reads through MiXCR, storing one row per CDR3 protein. Among approximately 350,000 distinct CDR3 sequences, 9% to 12% were seen once, and the ten largest hold under 3%. Here the sequenced sample was PBMCs from the stem cell graft donor, taken from the stem cell graft. These receptors were collected from a human donor who donated a stem cell graft to a child with acute lymphoblastic leukemia. Each CDR3 is given with its conserved first and last residue. A D gene is named only where the DNA matches it firmly. Only some rows state a clone size, as once, few, many or a class for expanded clones.

14,TRBD1,NA,TRBJ2-5,TRBV19,CASSRGQGTETQYF,TGTGCCAGTAGTAGGGGACAGGGGACCGAGACCCAGTACTTC
15,NA,few,TRBJ2-3,TRBV5-1,CASTWAGSVTDTQYF,TGCGCCAGCACCTGGGCGGGATCGGTCACAGATACGCAGTATTTT
14,TRBD2,few,TRBJ2-1,TRBV29-1,CSGQREGRGNEQFF,TGCAGCGGGCAGCGGGAGGGCCGTGGCAATGAGCAGTTCTTC
15,TRBD1,few,TRBJ2-1,TRBV24-1,CATSDQDRPHNEQFF,TGTGCCACCAGTGACCAGGACAGGCCTCACAATGAGCAGTTCTTC
20,TRBD2,few,TRBJ2-1,TRBV5-1,CASSLYWASAGGLSYNEQFF,TGCGCCAGCAGCTTGTACTGGGCTTCAGCGGGAGGGTTATCCTACAATGAGCAGTTCTTC
15,TRBD2,NA,TRBJ2-3,TRBV5-1,CASSLLAGGPDTQYF,TGCGCCAGCAGCTTGCTAGCGGGAGGGCCGGATACGCAGTATTTT
12,NA,many,TRBJ2-1,TRBV4-2,CASSQDYDEQFF,TGTGCCAGCAGCCAAGATTACGATGAGCAGTTCTTC
12,NA,few,TRBJ1-2,TRBV28,CASSPGQGGYTF,TGTGCCAGCAGTCCCGGGCAGGGTGGCTACACCTTC
15,TRBD2,NA,TRBJ2-7,TRBV4-2,CASSQDGTSVYEQYF,TGTGCCAGCAGCCAAGATGGGACTAGCGTCTACGAGCAGTACTTC
16,TRBD1,NA,TRBJ2-7,TRBV7-2,CASSLAGQGGSYEQYF,TGTGCCAGCAGCTTAGCGGGACAGGGTGGGTCCTACGAGCAGTACTTC
19,TRBD1,few,TRBJ2-7,TRBV4-1,CASSQDRGETGGWSYEQYF,TGCGCCAGCAGCCAAGATCGCGGAGAGACAGGGGGTTGGTCCTACGAGCAGTACTTC
14,NA,many,TRBJ2-2,TRBV12-3/TRBV12-4,CASSWGEDTGELFF,TGTGCCAGCAGCTGGGGAGAGGACACCGGGGAGCTGTTTTTT
14,TRBD1,NA,TRBJ1-1,TRBV5-1,CASGTAFMNTEAFF,TGCGCCAGCGGGACAGCGTTCATGAACACTGAAGCTTTCTTT
16,TRBD2,many,TRBJ2-1,TRBV6-5,CASSYSGGSSYNEQFF,TGTGCCAGCAGTTACTCAGGCGGGAGCTCCTACAATGAGCAGTTCTTC
17,NA,NA,TRBJ2-6,TRBV4-3,CASSQGPGQLVANVLTF,TGCGCCAGCAGCCAAGGCCCAGGACAGTTGGTGGCCAACGTCCTGACTTTC
17,TRBD2,NA,TRBJ2-1,TRBV5-1,CASRGGLRRESYNEQFF,TGCGCCAGCAGGGGAGGGCTCCGGCGGGAATCCTACAATGAGCAGTTCTTC
15,NA,once,TRBJ2-3,TRBV20-1,CSAKNTGASTDTQYF,TGCAGTGCCAAAAACACGGGGGCTAGCACAGATACGCAGTATTTT
16,TRBD1,NA,TRBJ1-2,TRBV28,CASRSLRDRGGGGYTF,TGTGCCAGCAGGTCTCTACGGGACAGGGGAGGAGGCGGCTACACCTTC
15,NA,few,TRBJ1-6,TRBV7-9,CASSLASTRDSPLHF,TGTGCCAGCAGCTTAGCGTCGACCCGGGATTCACCCCTCCACTTT
13,NA,NA,TRBJ2-3,TRBV12-3/TRBV12-4,CASSPLREDTQYF,TGTGCCAGCAGTCCACTAAGGGAAGATACGCAGTATTTT
16,NA,few,TRBJ2-7,TRBV6-2/TRBV6-3,CASSTLGAAGPHEQYF,TGTGCCAGCAGTACCCTAGGGGCGGCCGGACCGCATGAGCAGTACTTC
14,NA,NA,TRBJ2-7,TRBV5-5,CASSYRRTSYEQYF,TGTGCCAGCAGTTATAGAAGGACTTCCTACGAGCAGTACTTC
15,NA,NA,TRBJ1-4,TRBV7-9,CASSTRTGYIEKLFF,TGTGCCAGCAGCACCCGTACAGGGTATATTGAAAAACTGTTTTTT
15,TRBD2,NA,TRBJ2-1,TRBV20-1,CSARPAGMRYNEQFF,TGCAGTGCTAGACCAGCGGGAATGAGGTACAATGAGCAGTTCTTC
16,TRBD2,few,TRBJ2-1,TRBV20-1,CSADPLLAGDYNEQFF,TGCAGTGCCGACCCCCTACTAGCGGGAGACTACAATGAGCAGTTCTTC
16,TRBD1,NA,TRBJ2-1,TRBV3-1,CASSFDRGLQYNEQFF,TGTGCCAGCAGCTTTGACAGGGGATTACAGTACAATGAGCAGTTCTTC
15,TRBD1,NA,TRBJ2-3,TRBV7-9,CASTRPGQGTDTQYF,TGTGCCAGCACGCGACCGGGACAGGGAACAGATACGCAGTATTTT
14,NA,NA,TRBJ2-3,TRBV12-3/TRBV12-4,CASSRSRDTDTQYF,TGTGCCAGCAGCAGAAGCCGGGACACAGATACGCAGTATTTT
15,NA,few,TRBJ1-1,TRBV5-1,CASSSGDLSNTEAFF,TGCGCCAGCAGCTCAGGGGACCTTTCTAACACTGAAGCTTTCTTT
15,TRBD2,NA,TRBJ2-3,TRBV29-1,CSVELAGFRTDTQYF,TGCAGCGTTGAACTAGCGGGATTTCGTACAGATACGCAGTATTTT
18,NA,NA,TRBJ1-5,TRBV11-2,CASSLRGGGRLGNQPQHF,TGTGCCAGCAGCCTAAGAGGGGGGGGCCGATTGGGCAATCAGCCCCAGCATTTT
16,TRBD1,many,TRBJ2-5,TRBV5-5,CASSLWGQGPGETQYF,TGTGCCAGCAGCTTATGGGGACAGGGCCCGGGGGAGACCCAGTACTTC
17,NA,NA,TRBJ2-1,TRBV7-2,CASSLAFGVLDYDEQFF,TGTGCCAGCAGCTTAGCCTTCGGGGTTCTCGACTACGATGAGCAGTTCTTC
15,TRBD2,many,TRBJ2-3,TRBV4-1,CASSQDPGLALAQYF,TGCGCCAGCAGCCAAGATCCCGGACTAGCCCTTGCGCAGTATTTT
15,TRBD2,once,TRBJ2-7,TRBV28,CASSLMGGRGYEQYF,TGTGCCAGCAGCCTGATGGGCGGGAGAGGTTACGAGCAGTACTTC
15,TRBD2,many,TRBJ2-7,TRBV28,CASRGPAGASYEQYF,TGTGCCAGCAGAGGCCCGGCGGGAGCTTCCTACGAGCAGTACTTC
17,NA,NA,TRBJ2-7,TRBV4-1,CASSQDSSTGYSYEQYF,TGCGCCAGCAGCCAAGATTCGTCGACAGGTTACTCCTACGAGCAGTACTTC
14,TRBD1,few,TRBJ1-2,TRBV5-1,CASSSVGQGNGYTF,TGCGCCAGCAGCTCTGTCGGACAGGGAAATGGCTACACCTTC
16,NA,few,TRBJ1-2,TRBV6-2/TRBV6-3,CASSPPSGQINYGYTF,TGTGCCAGCAGCCCACCTTCTGGACAGATTAACTATGGCTACACCTTC
15,NA,NA,TRBJ2-4,TRBV28,CASIITGLAKNIQYF,TGTGCCAGCATTATCACAGGATTAGCCAAAAACATTCAGTACTTC
15,TRBD1,NA,TRBJ1-5,TRBV7-9,CASSSWTGPNQPQHF,TGTGCCAGCAGCTCATGGACAGGACCGAATCAGCCCCAGCATTTT
16,TRBD1,NA,TRBJ1-3,TRBV5-6,CASSPRRDRVFNTIYF,TGTGCCAGCAGCCCACGCCGGGACAGGGTTTTCAACACCATATATTTT
17,TRBD2,few,TRBJ2-2,TRBV12-3/TRBV12-4,CASSFSRASGTTGELFF,TGTGCCAGCAGTTTTAGTCGAGCTAGCGGGACGACCGGGGAGCTGTTTTTT
15,NA,NA,TRBJ2-1,TRBV20-1,CSAFNPTGLGNEQFF,TGCAGTGCTTTCAACCCAACGGGGCTCGGCAATGAGCAGTTCTTC
16,TRBD2,NA,TRBJ2-2,TRBV7-2,CASRHLPWEGTGELFF,TGTGCCAGCAGACATCTACCGTGGGAGGGGACCGGGGAGCTGTTTTTT